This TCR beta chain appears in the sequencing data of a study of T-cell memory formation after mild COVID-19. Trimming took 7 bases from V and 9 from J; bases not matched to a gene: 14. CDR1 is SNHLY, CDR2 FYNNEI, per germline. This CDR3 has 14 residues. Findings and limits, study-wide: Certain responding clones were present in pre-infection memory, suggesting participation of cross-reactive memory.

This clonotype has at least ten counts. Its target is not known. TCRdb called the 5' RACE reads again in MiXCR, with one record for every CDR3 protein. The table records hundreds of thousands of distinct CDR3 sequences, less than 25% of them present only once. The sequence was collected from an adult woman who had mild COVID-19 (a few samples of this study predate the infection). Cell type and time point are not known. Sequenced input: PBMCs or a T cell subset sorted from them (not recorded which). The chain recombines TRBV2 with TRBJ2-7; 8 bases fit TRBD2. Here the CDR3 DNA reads TGTGCCAGCACCACCCGGGGGGGGGCTCTGGGGCAGTACTTC. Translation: CASTTRGGALGQYF.